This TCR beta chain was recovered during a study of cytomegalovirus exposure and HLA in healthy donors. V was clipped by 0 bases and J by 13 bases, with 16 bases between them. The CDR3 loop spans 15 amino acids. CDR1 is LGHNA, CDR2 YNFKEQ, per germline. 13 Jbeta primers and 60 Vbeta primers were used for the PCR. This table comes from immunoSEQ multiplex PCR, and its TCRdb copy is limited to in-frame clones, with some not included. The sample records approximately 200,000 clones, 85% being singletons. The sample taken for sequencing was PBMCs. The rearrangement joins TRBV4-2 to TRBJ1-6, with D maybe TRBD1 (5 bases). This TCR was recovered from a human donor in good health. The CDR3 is CASSQDGAQEFPLHF. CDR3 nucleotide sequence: TGTGCCAGCAGCCAAGATGGGGCACAGGAGTTTCCCCTCCACTTT.